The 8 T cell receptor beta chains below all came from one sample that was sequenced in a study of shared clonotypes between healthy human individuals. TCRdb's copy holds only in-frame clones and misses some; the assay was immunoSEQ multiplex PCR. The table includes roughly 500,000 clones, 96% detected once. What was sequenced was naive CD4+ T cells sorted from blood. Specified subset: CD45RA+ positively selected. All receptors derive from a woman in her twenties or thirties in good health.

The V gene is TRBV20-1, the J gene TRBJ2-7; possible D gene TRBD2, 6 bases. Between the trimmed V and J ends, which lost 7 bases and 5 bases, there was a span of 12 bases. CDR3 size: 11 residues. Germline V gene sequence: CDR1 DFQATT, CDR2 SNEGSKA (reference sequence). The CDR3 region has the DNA TGCAGTGTCCTGAGGAGGGACGAGCAGTACTTC. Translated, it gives CSVLRRDEQYF.

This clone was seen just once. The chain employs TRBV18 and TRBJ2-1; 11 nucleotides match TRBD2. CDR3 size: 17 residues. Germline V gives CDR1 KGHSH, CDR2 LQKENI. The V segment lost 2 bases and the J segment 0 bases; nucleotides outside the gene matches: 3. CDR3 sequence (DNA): TGTGCCAGCTCACCAGAGGGACTAGCGGACTCCTACAATGAGCAGTTCTTC. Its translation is CASSPEGLADSYNEQFF. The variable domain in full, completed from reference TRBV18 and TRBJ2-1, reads NAGVMQNPRHLVRRRGQEARLRCSPMKGHSHVYWYRQLPEEGLKFMVYLQKENIIDESGMPKERFSAEFPKEGPSILRIQQVVRGDSAAYFCASSPEGLADSYNEQFFGPGTRLTVL.

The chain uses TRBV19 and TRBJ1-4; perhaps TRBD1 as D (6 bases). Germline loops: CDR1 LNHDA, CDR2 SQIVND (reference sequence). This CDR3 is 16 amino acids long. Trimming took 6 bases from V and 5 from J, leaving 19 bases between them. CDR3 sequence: CASSIVGRGENEKLFF. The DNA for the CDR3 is TGTGCCAGTAGCATCGTGGGGAGGGGGGAAAATGAAAAACTGTTTTTT.

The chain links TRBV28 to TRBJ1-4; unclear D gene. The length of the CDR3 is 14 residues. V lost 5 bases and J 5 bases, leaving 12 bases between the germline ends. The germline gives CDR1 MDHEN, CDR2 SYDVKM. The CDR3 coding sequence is TGTGCCAGCAGTGGGGTGGGGAAGAATGAAAAACTGTTTTTT. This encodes CASSGVGKNEKLFF.

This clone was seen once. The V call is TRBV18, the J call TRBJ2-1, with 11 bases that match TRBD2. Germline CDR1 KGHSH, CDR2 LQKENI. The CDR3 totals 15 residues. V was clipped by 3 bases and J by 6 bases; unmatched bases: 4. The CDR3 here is CASSPGLAEINEQFF. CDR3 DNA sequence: TGTGCCAGCTCACCGGGACTAGCGGAAATCAATGAGCAGTTCTTC. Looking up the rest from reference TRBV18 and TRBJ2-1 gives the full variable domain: NAGVMQNPRHLVRRRGQEARLRCSPMKGHSHVYWYRQLPEEGLKFMVYLQKENIIDESGMPKERFSAEFPKEGPSILRIQQVVRGDSAAYFCASSPGLAEINEQFFGPGTRLTVL.

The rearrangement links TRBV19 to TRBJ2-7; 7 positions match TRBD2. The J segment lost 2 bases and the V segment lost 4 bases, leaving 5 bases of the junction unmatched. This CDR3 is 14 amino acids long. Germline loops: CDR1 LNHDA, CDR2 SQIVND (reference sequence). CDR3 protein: CASSRAGSAYEQYF. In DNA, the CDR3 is TGTGCCAGTAGTAGAGCGGGGAGCGCCTACGAGCAGTACTTC. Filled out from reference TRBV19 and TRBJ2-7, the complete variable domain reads DGGITQSPKYLFRKEGQNVTLSCEQNLNHDAMYWYRQDPGQGLRLIYYSQIVNDFQKGDIAEGYSVSREKKESFPLTVTSAQKNPTAFYLCASSRAGSAYEQYFGPGTRLTVT.

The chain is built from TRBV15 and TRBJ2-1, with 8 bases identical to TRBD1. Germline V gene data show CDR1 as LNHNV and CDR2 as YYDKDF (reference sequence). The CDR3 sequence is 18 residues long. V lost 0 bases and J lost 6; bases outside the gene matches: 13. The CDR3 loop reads CATSRDPRGQGLGNEQFF. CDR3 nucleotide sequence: TGTGCCACCAGCAGAGATCCTCGCGGACAGGGATTAGGCAATGAGCAGTTCTTC.

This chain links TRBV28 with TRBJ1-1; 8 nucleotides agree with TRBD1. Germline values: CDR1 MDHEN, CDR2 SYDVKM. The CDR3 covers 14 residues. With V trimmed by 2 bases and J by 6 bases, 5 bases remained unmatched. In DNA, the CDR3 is TGTGCCAGCAGTTTACAGGGGGCGCCCCCTGAAGCTTTCTTT. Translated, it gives CASSLQGAPPEAFF. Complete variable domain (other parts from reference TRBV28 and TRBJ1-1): DVKVTQSSRYLVKRTGEKVFLECVQDMDHENMFWYRQDPGLGLRLIYFSYDVKMKEKGDIPEGYSVSREKKERFSLILESASTNQTSMYLCASSLQGAPPEAFFGQGTRLTVV.